A selection of T cell receptor beta chains follows, all from one sample in a study of blood T cell repertoires in COVID-19. Libraries were prepared by immunoSEQ multiplex PCR; TCRdb keeps only in-frame clonotypes and omits some of them. The data contain 220,000 or so clones, about 89% of them singletons. The sequenced material came from peripheral blood. The receptors were sampled from a man aged 55 to 70 who had recovered from COVID-19. The CDR3 runs from the conserved cysteine through the conserved F or W. D genes are given only for firm matches. Where a row states a size, it is once, few, many or the class of an expanded clone; other rows omit it.

TRBJ2-7,TRBV18,.,TRBD1,CASSPDRGVYEQYF,TGTGCCAGCTCACCCGACAGGGGGGTTTACGAGCAGTACTTC
TRBJ1-3,TRBV27,.,.,CAVQGLRYTGNTIYF,TGTGCCGTCCAGGGGCTCCGATATACGGGAAACACCATATATTTT
TRBJ1-3,TRBV7-3,.,.,CASSLEGGGNTIYF,TGTGCCAGCAGCTTAGAAGGGGGTGGAAACACCATATATTTT
TRBJ2-5,TRBV2,few,.,CASSHRVETQYF,TGTGCCAGCAGCCACAGGGTCGAGACCCAGTACTTC
TRBJ1-2,TRBV6-5,.,.,CASSSSEGGYGYTF,TGTGCCAGCAGTTCGTCCGAGGGGGGGTACGGCTACACCTTC
TRBJ1-4,TRBV18,once,.,CASSPTVTNEKLFF,TGTGCCAGCTCACCGACAGTGACTAATGAAAAACTGTTTTTT
TRBJ2-7,TRBV5-1,.,.,CASSLPGSSYEQYF,TGCGCCAGCAGCCTTCCAGGGTCGTCCTACGAGCAGTACTTC
TRBJ1-2,TRBV19,.,.,CASSIDRGNYGYTF,TGTGCCAGTAGTATAGATCGGGGAAACTATGGCTACACCTTC
TRBJ2-7,TRBV9,.,TRBD2,CASSPRTSGAEQYF,TGTGCCAGCAGCCCTAGGACTAGCGGCGCCGAGCAGTACTTC
TRBJ2-5,TRBV27,.,.,CASSLVPKETQYF,TGTGCCAGCAGTTTAGTCCCCAAAGAGACCCAGTACTTC
TRBJ1-1,TRBV7-2,.,.,CASSIMGQNTEAFF,TGTGCCAGCAGCATAATGGGGCAGAACACTGAAGCTTTCTTT
TRBJ1-2,TRBV6-2/TRBV6-3,few,.,CASSPVGAYGYTF,TGTGCCAGCAGTCCGGTGGGGGCGTATGGCTACACCTTC
TRBJ2-2,TRBV11-2,.,TRBD1,CASSLPGTGDTGELFF,TGTGCCAGCAGCCTGCCCGGGACAGGGGACACCGGGGAGCTGTTTTTT
TRBJ1-1,TRBV18,.,.,CASSPGLNSNTEAFF,TGTGCCAGCTCACCAGGGCTCAACTCCAACACTGAAGCTTTCTTT
TRBJ2-7,TRBV15,.,.,CATSREGRAMGEQYF,TGTGCCACCAGCAGGGAGGGTAGGGCTATGGGCGAGCAGTACTTC
TRBJ1-1,TRBV3-1/TRBV3-2,.,TRBD1,CASSQGTTGGTTEAFF,TGTGCCAGCAGCCAAGGGACTACAGGGGGCACCACTGAAGCTTTCTTT
TRBJ1-3,TRBV7-8,.,TRBD1,CASSPWEQGANTIYF,TGTGCCAGCAGCCCCTGGGAGCAGGGGGCTAACACCATATATTTT
TRBJ1-2,TRBV27,.,TRBD1,CASRDRGRHYGYTF,TGTGCCAGCAGGGACAGGGGGCGACACTATGGCTACACCTTC
TRBJ2-5,TRBV6-5,.,.,CASSYATGETQYF,TGTGCCAGCAGTTACGCCACCGGGGAGACCCAGTACTTC
TRBJ1-1,TRBV18,few,.,CASSATRGNTEAFF,TGTGCCAGCTCAGCGACAAGGGGGAACACTGAAGCTTTCTTT
TRBJ2-1,TRBV5-4,once,.,CASSLRQGPYNEQFF,TGTGCCAGCAGCTTACGCCAGGGGCCCTACAATGAGCAGTTCTTC
TRBJ1-2,TRBV5-5,.,TRBD1,CASSATGALYGYTF,TGTGCCAGCAGCGCGACAGGGGCATTATATGGCTACACCTTC
TRBJ1-5,TRBV19,.,.,CASTGQSPQPQHF,TGTGCCAGTACCGGACAGTCCCCTCAGCCCCAGCATTTT
TRBJ2-7,TRBV19,once,.,CASSLRTDNYEQYF,TGTGCCAGTAGTCTCCGGACAGATAACTACGAGCAGTACTTC
TRBJ1-3,TRBV10-3,.,.,CAISESARGTFSSGNTIYF,TGTGCCATCAGTGAGTCTGCCAGGGGCACGTTTAGCTCTGGAAACACCATATATTTT
TRBJ1-1,TRBV6-5,.,TRBD1,CASRRGTVNTEAFF,TGTGCCAGCAGGAGGGGGACAGTGAACACTGAAGCTTTCTTT
TRBJ2-1,TRBV18,once,.,CASSPIAGSEQFF,TGTGCCAGCTCACCAATAGCAGGGTCCGAGCAGTTCTTC
TRBJ2-3,TRBV6-2/TRBV6-3,once,TRBD2,CASSYGIAGGTDTQYF,TGTGCCAGCAGTTACGGAATAGCGGGTGGCACAGATACGCAGTATTTT
TRBJ2-7,TRBV5-4,.,TRBD2,CASSHTAPGLAINYEQYF,TGTGCCAGCAGCCACACGGCACCGGGACTAGCGATAAACTACGAGCAGTACTTC
TRBJ2-5,TRBV5-1,few,.,CASSLLSSAGQETQYF,TGCGCCAGCAGCTTGCTCTCTAGCGCGGGGCAAGAGACCCAGTACTTC
TRBJ1-1,TRBV7-3,few,TRBD1,CASSSQGAVTEAFF,TGTGCCAGCAGCTCCCAGGGGGCGGTCACTGAAGCTTTCTTT
TRBJ1-3,TRBV5-1,few,.,CASSLGGGSGNTIYF,TGCGCCAGCAGCTTGGGAGGGGGCTCTGGAAACACCATATATTTT
TRBJ2-1,TRBV15,.,TRBD2,CATSREGGTRWVIF,TGTGCCACCAGCAGAGAGGGGGGGACCCGCTGGGTAATCTTC
TRBJ2-2,TRBV5-1,.,.,CASSLAGTNTGELFF,TGCGCCAGCAGCTTGGCCGGGACAAACACCGGGGAGCTGTTTTTT
TRBJ2-7,TRBV28,.,TRBD1,CASSLRDRVYEQYF,TGTGCCAGCAGTCTTCGGGACAGGGTCTACGAGCAGTACTTC
TRBJ1-4,TRBV5-1,.,.,CASSSAGTSNEKLFF,TGCGCCAGCAGCTCAGCCGGGACATCTAATGAAAAACTGTTTTTT
TRBJ2-3,TRBV2,.,TRBD2,CASTEGLAGVGTQYF,TGTGCCAGCACCGAGGGACTAGCGGGAGTTGGTACGCAGTATTTT
TRBJ2-1,TRBV5-1,.,TRBD1,CASSSGQKTYNEQFF,TGCGCCAGCAGCTCGGGACAGAAAACCTACAATGAGCAGTTCTTC
TRBJ1-1,TRBV19,.,.,CASMVTGMNTEAFF,TGTGCCAGTATGGTGACAGGTATGAACACTGAAGCTTTCTTT
TRBJ2-2,TRBV19,many,.,CASSSLRTAGTGELFF,TGTGCCAGTAGTTCTTTGAGGACAGCAGGGACCGGGGAGCTGTTTTTT
TRBJ2-3,TRBV9,once,.,CASSVGLLPDTQYF,TGTGCCAGCAGCGTAGGACTATTACCAGATACGCAGTATTTT
TRBJ1-1,TRBV7-8,.,.,CASSLAQPNTEAFF,TGTGCCAGCAGCTTAGCACAGCCGAACACTGAAGCTTTCTTT
TRBJ1-1,TRBV5-8,.,.,CASSLRRIGEAFF,TGTGCCAGCAGCTTGAGGAGGATTGGTGAAGCTTTCTTT
TRBJ1-5,TRBV6-2/TRBV6-3,.,.,CASSYFGQAPTRPQHF,TGTGCCAGCAGTTATTTTGGGCAGGCCCCCACTCGGCCCCAGCATTTT
TRBJ2-7,TRBV11-2,.,.,CASSLAGTTAYEQYF,TGTGCCAGCAGCTTAGCGGGTACCACCGCCTACGAGCAGTACTTC
TRBJ1-5,TRBV10-3,.,.,CAISERTYQGQPQHF,TGTGCCATCAGTGAGAGGACCTACCAGGGACAGCCCCAGCATTTT
TRBJ2-3,TRBV3-1/TRBV3-2,.,.,CASSQRAGSITDTQYF,TGTGCCAGCAGCCAGAGAGCCGGGTCGATCACAGATACGCAGTATTTT